This entry lists 7 T cell receptor beta chains sequenced from one sample in a study of T cell repertoires in cytomegalovirus infection. TCRdb used MiXCR to reprocess the reads, holding one entry per CDR3 protein. The sample has over 85,000 distinct CDR3 sequences; more than 15% are singletons. The sample taken for sequencing was PBMCs. The receptors here all came from a human donor in good health (CMV status not recorded). Some clones in this sample may be carry-over from other donors' samples.

This clonotype has a handful of counts. The gene calls are TRBV30 and TRBJ1-1; D is uncertain. Per germline, CDR1 GTSNPN and CDR2 SVGIG (reference sequence). The length of the CDR3 is 11 residues. Trimming removed 3 bases at V and 5 bases at J, with 7 bases between. The CDR3 loop is CAWRGETEAFF. The CDR3 bases are TGTGCCTGGAGGGGAGAGACTGAAGCTTTCTTT. Full variable domain (remainder filled in from reference TRBV30 and TRBJ1-1): SQTIHQWPATLVQPVGSPLSLECTVEGTSNPNLYWYRQAAGRGLQLLFYSVGIGQISSEVPQNLSASRPQDRQFILSSKKLLLSDSGFYLCAWRGETEAFFGQGTRLTVV.

To note about this clonotype: One base away lies a much larger clone, so this may be a sequencing read error. The V call is TRBV7-9, the J call TRBJ2-3, with 8 bases identical to TRBD2. The CDR3 loop spans 15 amino acids. V lost 5 bases and J lost 5; bases outside the gene matches: 9. Germline V lookup: CDR1 SEHNR, CDR2 FQNEAQ (reference sequence). CDR3: CASSATGGSRDTQYF. Here the CDR3 DNA reads TGTGCCAGCAGCGCAACGGGGGGGTCAAGAGATACGCAGTATTTT.

This chain joins TRBV7-9 and TRBJ2-6; the D gene is possibly TRBD1 (6 bases). The CDR3 covers 16 residues. The V end lost 4 bases, the J end lost 3 bases, and 13 bases lay between the germline ends. Germline V gene lookup returns CDR1 SEHNR and CDR2 FQNEAQ (reference sequence). CDR3 protein: CASSSDRNVGANVLTF. CDR3 bases: TGTGCCAGCAGCTCCGACAGGAATGTTGGGGCCAACGTCCTGACTTTC.

This clonotype turned up a few times. This chain joins TRBV12-5 and TRBJ2-7; D may be TRBD2 (7 bases). Germline V gene data show CDR1 as LGHNT and CDR2 as FRNRAP. Trimming took 3 bases from V and 2 from J, leaving 11 bases between them. The CDR3 is 14 residues long. CDR3 sequence: CASGFGGATYEQYF. The CDR3 DNA sequence: TGTGCTAGTGGTTTTGGGGGGGCAACCTACGAGCAGTACTTC.

The chain joins TRBV6-8 to TRBJ2-6; D ambiguous. The CDR3 consists of 18 residues. Trimming removed 6 bases from V and 0 bases from J, with 18 bases in between. Germline values: CDR1 MNHGY, CDR2 SAAAGT. CDR3 DNA: TGTGCCAGCAGCCCAGGAAGTTCAAACATCTCTGGGGCCAACGTCCTGACTTTC. Amino acids: CASSPGSSNISGANVLTF.

Comments on this clonotype: This clone may be a read error of a much larger clone one base away. This chain uses TRBV19 with TRBJ2-2; TRBD1 is a possible D gene (5 bases). Germline CDR1 and CDR2: LNHDA and SQIVND (reference sequence). The CDR3 totals 16 residues. The CDR3 region is CASTIGDSLNTGELFF. CDR3 sequence (DNA): TGTGCCAGTACTATAGGGGATTCTCTGAACACCGGGGAGCTGTTTTTT.

The sample holds many counts of this clonotype. This chain connects TRBV7-2 to TRBJ1-4; possible D gene TRBD1, 5 bases. CDR1 and CDR2 from the germline V gene are SGHTA and FQGNSA. The CDR3 totals 15 residues. Trimming took 4 bases from V and 8 from J, leaving 17 bases between them. DNA for the CDR3: TGTGCCAGCAGCTCCCTACTTGGGGCCCAAGAAAAACTGTTTTTT. Amino acid sequence: CASSSLLGAQEKLFF. The full variable domain, with the rest looked up from reference TRBV7-2 and TRBJ1-4, is GAGVSQSPSNKVTEKGKDVELRCDPISGHTALYWYRQSLGQGLEFLIYFQGNSAPDKSGLPSDRFSAERTGGSVSTLTIQRTQQEDSAVYLCASSSLLGAQEKLFFGSGTQLSVL.